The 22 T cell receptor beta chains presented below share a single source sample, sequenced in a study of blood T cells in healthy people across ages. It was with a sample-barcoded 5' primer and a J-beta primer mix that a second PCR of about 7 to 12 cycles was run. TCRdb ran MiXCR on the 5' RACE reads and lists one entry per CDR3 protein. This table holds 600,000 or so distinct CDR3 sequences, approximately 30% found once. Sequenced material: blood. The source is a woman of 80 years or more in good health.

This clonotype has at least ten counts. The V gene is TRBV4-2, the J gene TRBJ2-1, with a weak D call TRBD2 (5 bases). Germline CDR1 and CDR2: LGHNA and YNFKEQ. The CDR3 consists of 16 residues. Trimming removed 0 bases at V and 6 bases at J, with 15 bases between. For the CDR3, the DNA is TGTGCCAGCAGCCAAGATTCCCTAAGAACTAGCAATGAGCAGTTCTTC. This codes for CASSQDSLRTSNEQFF.

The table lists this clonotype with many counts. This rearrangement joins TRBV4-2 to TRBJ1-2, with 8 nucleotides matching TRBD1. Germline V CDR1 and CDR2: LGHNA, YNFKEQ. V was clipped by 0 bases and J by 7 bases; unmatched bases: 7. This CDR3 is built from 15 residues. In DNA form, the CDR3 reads TGTGCCAGCAGCCAAGACGGGAACAGGGGGAGTGGCTACACCTTC. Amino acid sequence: CASSQDGNRGSGYTF.

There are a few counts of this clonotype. Written as DNA, the CDR3 is TGCGCCAGCAGCTTGAATGGACAGAGTGAAAAACTGTTTTTT. Its protein is CASSLNGQSEKLFF. The genes are TRBV5-1 and TRBJ1-4, with D perhaps TRBD1 (6 bases). Trimming cost V 1 base and J 7 bases, with 11 bases left between them. This CDR3 has 14 amino acids. Germline assignment: CDR1 SGHRS and CDR2 YFSETQ.

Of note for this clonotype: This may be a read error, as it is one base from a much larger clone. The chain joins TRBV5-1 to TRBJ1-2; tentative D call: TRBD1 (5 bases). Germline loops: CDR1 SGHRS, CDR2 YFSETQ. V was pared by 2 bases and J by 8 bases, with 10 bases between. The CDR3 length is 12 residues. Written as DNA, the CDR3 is TGCGCCAGCAGCTTTGAAGGGGAGGGCTACACCTTC. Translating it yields CASSFEGEGYTF.

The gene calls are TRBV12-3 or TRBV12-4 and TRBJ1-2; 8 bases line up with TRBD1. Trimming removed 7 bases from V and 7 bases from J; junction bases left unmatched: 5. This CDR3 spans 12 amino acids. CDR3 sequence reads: CASTGQGTGYTF. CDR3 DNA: TGTGCCAGCACTGGACAGGGAACTGGCTACACCTTC.

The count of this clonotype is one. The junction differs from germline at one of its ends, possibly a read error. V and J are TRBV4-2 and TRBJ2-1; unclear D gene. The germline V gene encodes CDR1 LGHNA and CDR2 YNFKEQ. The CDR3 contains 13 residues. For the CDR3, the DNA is TGTGCCGGCAGCCAAGGTCAGGCAGGTGAGCAGTTCTTC. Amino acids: CAGSQGQAGEQFF.

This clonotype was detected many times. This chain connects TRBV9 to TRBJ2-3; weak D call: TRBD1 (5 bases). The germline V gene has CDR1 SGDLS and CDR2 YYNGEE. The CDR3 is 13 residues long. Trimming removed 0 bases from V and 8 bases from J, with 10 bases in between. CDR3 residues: CASSVGFQGTQYF. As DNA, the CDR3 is TGTGCCAGCAGCGTAGGGTTCCAGGGTACGCAGTATTTT.

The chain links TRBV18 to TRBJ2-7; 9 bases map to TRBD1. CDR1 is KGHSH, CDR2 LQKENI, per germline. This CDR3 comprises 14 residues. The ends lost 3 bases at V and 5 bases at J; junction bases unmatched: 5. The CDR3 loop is CASSPGRDRDEQYF. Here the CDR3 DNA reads TGTGCCAGCTCACCGGGGCGGGACAGGGACGAGCAGTACTTC.

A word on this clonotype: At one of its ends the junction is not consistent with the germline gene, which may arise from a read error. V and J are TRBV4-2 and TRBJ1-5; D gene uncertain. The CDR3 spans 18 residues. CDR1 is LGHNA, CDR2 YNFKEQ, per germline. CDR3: CASSQDTEPGQINQPRHF. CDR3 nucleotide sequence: TGTGCCAGCAGCCAAGATACCGAACCTGGGCAGATCAATCAGCCCCGGCATTTT.

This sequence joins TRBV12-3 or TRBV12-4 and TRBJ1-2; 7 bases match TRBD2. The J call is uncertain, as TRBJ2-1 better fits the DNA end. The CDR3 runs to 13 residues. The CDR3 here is CASSFAGVGEQFF. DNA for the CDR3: TGTGCCAGCAGTTTTGCGGGAGTGGGTGAGCAGTTCTTC.

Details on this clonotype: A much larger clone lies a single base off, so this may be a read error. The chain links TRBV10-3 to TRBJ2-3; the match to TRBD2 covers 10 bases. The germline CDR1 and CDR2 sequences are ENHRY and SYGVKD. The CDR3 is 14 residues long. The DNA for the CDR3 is TGTGCCATCAGGGGGTCTAGCGGGGGAGATGCGCAGTATTTT. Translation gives CAIRGSSGGDAQYF.

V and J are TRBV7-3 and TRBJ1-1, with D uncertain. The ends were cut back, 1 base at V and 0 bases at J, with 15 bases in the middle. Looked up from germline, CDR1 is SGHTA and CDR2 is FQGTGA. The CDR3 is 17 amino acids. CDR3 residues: CASSLKGGPRVNTEAFF. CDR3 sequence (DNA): TGTGCCAGCAGCTTAAAGGGCGGTCCCCGGGTGAACACTGAAGCTTTCTTT. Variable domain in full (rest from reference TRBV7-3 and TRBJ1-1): GAGVSQTPSNKVTEKGKYVELRCDPISGHTALYWYRQSLGQGPEFLIYFQGTGAADDSGLPNDRFFAVRPEGSVSTLKIQRTERGDSAVYLCASSLKGGPRVNTEAFFGQGTRLTVV.

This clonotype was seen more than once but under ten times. CDR3 sequence: CASSVRGFQPQHF. The CDR3 DNA follows: TGTGCCAGCTCTGTGCGTGGGTTTCAGCCCCAGCATTTT. The chain couples TRBV18 to TRBJ1-5, with unresolved D. V lost 6 bases and J 6 bases, leaving 12 bases between the germline ends. The CDR3 is 13 residues long. Germline assignment: CDR1 KGHSH and CDR2 LQKENI.

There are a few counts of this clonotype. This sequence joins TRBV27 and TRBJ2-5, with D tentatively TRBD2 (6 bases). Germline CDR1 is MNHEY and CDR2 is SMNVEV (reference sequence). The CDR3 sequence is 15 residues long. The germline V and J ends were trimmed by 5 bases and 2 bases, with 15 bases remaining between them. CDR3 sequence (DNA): TGTGCCAGCAGTGCCTGGGGCGGGGAGCAAGAGACCCAGTACTTC. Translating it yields CASSAWGGEQETQYF.

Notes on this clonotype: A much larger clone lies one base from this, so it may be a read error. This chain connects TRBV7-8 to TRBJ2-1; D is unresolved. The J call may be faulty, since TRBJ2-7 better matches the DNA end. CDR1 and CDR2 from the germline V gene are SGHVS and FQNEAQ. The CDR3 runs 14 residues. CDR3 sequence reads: CASSLERRWDEQYF. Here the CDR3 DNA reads TGTGCCAGCAGCTTAGAAAGACGATGGGATGAGCAGTACTTC.

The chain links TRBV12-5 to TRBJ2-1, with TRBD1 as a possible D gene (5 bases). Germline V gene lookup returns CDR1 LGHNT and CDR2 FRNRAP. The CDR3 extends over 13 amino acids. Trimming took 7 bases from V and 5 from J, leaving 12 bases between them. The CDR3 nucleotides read TGTGCTAGTGCTAAGGACACCCACAATGAGCAGTTCTTC. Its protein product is CASAKDTHNEQFF. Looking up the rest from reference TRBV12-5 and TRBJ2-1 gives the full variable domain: DARVTQTPRHKVTEMGQEVTMRCQPILGHNTVFWYRQTMMQGLELLAYFRNRAPLDDSGMPKDRFSAEMPDATLATLKIQPSEPRDSAVYFCASAKDTHNEQFFGPGTRLTVL.

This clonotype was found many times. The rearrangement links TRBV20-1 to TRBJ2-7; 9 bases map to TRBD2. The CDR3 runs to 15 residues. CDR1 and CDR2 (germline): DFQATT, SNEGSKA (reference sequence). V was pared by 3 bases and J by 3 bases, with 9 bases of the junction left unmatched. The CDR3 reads CSASPVAGDLYEQYF. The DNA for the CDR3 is TGCAGTGCTAGCCCCGTAGCGGGGGATCTCTACGAGCAGTACTTC.

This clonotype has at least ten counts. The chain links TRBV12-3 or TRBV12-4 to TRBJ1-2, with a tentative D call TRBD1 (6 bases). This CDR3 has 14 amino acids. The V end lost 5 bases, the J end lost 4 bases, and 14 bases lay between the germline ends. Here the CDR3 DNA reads TGTGCCAGCAGTCGAACAGGGTGGGGCTATGGCTACACCTTC. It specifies CASSRTGWGYGYTF.

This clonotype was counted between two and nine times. CDR3 amino acids: CSVVFLDGYTF. CDR3 sequence (DNA): TGCAGCGTTGTTTTCCTGGATGGCTACACCTTC. This chain connects TRBV29-1 to TRBJ1-2; the D is unclear. The germline CDR1 and CDR2 sequences are SQVTM and ANQGSEA. The CDR3 loop spans 11 amino acids. V lost 4 bases to trimming and J lost 6 bases, with 9 bases between them.

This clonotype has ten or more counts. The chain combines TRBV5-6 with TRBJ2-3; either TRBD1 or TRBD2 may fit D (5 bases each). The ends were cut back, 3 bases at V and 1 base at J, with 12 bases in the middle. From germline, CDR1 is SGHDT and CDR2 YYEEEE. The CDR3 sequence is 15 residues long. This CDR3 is CASSSGDAGTDTQYF. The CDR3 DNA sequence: TGTGCCAGCAGCTCCGGGGACGCCGGCACAGATACGCAGTATTTT.

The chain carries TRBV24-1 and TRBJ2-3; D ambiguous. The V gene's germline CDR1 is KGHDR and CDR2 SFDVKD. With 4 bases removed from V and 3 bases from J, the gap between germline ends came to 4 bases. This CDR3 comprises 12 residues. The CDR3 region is CATSESTDTQYF. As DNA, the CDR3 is TGTGCCACCAGTGAGTCTACAGATACGCAGTATTTT.

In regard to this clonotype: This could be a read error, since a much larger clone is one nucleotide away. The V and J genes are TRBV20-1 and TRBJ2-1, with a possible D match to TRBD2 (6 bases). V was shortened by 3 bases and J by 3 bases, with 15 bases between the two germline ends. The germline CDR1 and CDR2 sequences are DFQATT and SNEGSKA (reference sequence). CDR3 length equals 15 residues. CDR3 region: CSASFAGSCYNEQFF. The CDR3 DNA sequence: TGCAGTGCTAGTTTTGCGGGGAGCTGCTACAATGAGCAGTTCTTC.